The clone carrying this T cell receptor beta chain was counted between two and nine times. Its specificity is unknown. Every TCR beta cDNA library bore unique molecular identifiers. TCRdb re-derived calls from the PCR reads in MiXCR, one entry per CDR3 protein. The table lists a few hundred thousand distinct CDR3 sequences, around a third of them singletons. These data originate in a study of post-analysis software for immune sequencing data. Study context: Patients with relapsing-remitting, secondary progressive and progressive-relapsing multiple sclerosis courses were all represented. Points from the study as a whole: Patients carried five TRBV segments more frequently than controls did, and TRBV5-6, TRBV5-1 and TRBV20-1 were among them. Strong co-clustering by F measure linked samples that shared a preparation batch. People with multiple sclerosis had a significantly lower normalized Chao1 diversity than controls did.

Germline assignment: CDR1 SGHTA and CDR2 FQGNSA. Deletions cut 2 bases from V and 5 bases from J, with 21 bases between. The CDR3 consists of 17 residues. The chain recombines TRBV7-2 with TRBJ2-5, with D possibly matching TRBD2 (6 bases). This clonotype originated in a girl aged 2 to 17 with multiple sclerosis. Sample: blood. CDR3 sequence: CASSLTRAELARETQYF. The CDR3 bases are TGTGCCAGCAGCTTAACCCGTGCGGAACTAGCTCGGGAGACCCAGTACTTC. Supplemented by reference TRBV7-2 and TRBJ2-5, the full variable domain reads GAGVSQSPSNKVTEKGKDVELRCDPISGHTALYWYRQSLGQGLEFLIYFQGNSAPDKSGLPSDRFSAERTGGSVSTLTIQRTQQEDSAVYLCASSLTRAELARETQYFGPGTRLLVL.